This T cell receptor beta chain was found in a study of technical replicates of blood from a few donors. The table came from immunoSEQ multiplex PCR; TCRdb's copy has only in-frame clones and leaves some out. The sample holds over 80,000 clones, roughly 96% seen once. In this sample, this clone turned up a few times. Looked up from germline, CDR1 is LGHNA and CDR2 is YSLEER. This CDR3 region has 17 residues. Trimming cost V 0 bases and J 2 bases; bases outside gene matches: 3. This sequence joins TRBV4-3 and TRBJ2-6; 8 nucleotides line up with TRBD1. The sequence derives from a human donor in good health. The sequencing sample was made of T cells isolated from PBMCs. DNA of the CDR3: TGCGCCAGCAGCCAAGAAGGGACAGGCACTGGGGCCAACGTCCTGACTTTC. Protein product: CASSQEGTGTGANVLTF.